The present TCR beta chain was sequenced within a study of shared T cell receptors in the human thymus. This table comes from immunoSEQ multiplex PCR, and its TCRdb copy is limited to in-frame clones, with some not included. This sample has hundreds of thousands of clones, with around 87% found just once. This CDR3 is 15 amino acids long. V was pared by 4 bases and J by 7 bases, with 4 bases of the junction left unmatched. Germline CDR1 is LGHNA and CDR2 is YSLEER. The sample was also reused in another study, on human thymus T cells.

The chain combines TRBV4-3 with TRBJ2-2; 12 bases are shared with TRBD1. The sample taken for sequencing was thymocytes. The TCR sequence derives from a boy in the first two years of life with a congenital heart defect. DNA of the CDR3: TGCGCCAGCAGCCCGGGACAGGGGGCCAACGGGGAGCTGTTTTTT. Protein sequence: CASSPGQGANGELFF.